Listed below are T cell receptor beta chains from one sample, sequenced in a study of blood T cell repertoires in COVID-19. Produced via immunoSEQ multiplex PCR; TCRdb's table is partial and in-frame only. The sample contains about 220,000 clones, approximately 80% of which appear only once. Sample: PBMCs or T cells enriched from blood (not recorded which). The receptors here all came from a man aged 35 to 55 who had recovered from COVID-19. Each CDR3 is given with its conserved first and last residue. The D gene is left open where the match is weak. Clone size is given for some rows only: seen once, a few or many times, or a class if the clone is expanded.

D	V	J	size	DNA	CDR3
.	TRBV6-1	TRBJ2-2	.	TGTGCCAGCAGTGAATTGGACTCCAACACCGGGGAGCTGTTTTTT	CASSELDSNTGELFF
.	TRBV2	TRBJ1-3	once	TGTGCCAGCAGCCTAGACAGCGTACGGTCTGGAAACACCATATATTTT	CASSLDSVRSGNTIYF
.	TRBV20-1	TRBJ2-6	.	TGCAGTGCTAGTACATTGTATGGGGCCAACGTCCTGACTTTC	CSASTLYGANVLTF
TRBD2	TRBV4-1	TRBJ2-7	.	TGCGCCAGCAGCCCGGGACTAACGTACGAGCAGTACTTC	CASSPGLTYEQYF
TRBD1	TRBV5-8	TRBJ1-5	.	TGTGCCAGCAGTGCCTATAAGGGACAGCTCAGGGGGGCCCAGCATTTT	CASSAYKGQLRGAQHF
.	TRBV7-2	TRBJ1-3	.	TGTGCCAGCAGCCCCGACAGGTCTACTGGAAACACCATATATTTT	CASSPDRSTGNTIYF
.	TRBV2	TRBJ2-1	.	TGTGCCAGCAAAGGAGAGGGATGGAATGAGCAGTTCTTC	CASKGEGWNEQFF
.	TRBV5-4	TRBJ2-2	.	TGTGCCAGCAGCTTGTGGGGAGCCGACTTGACGTTTTTT	CASSLWGADLTFF
TRBD2	TRBV27	TRBJ2-1	.	TGTGCCAGCAGCAACGGACTAGCGGGAGACACCTACAATGAGCAGTTCTTC	CASSNGLAGDTYNEQFF
.	TRBV6-4	TRBJ1-4	once	TGTGCCAGCAGAAGACTTTCCACGGTGATTAATGAAAAACTGTTTTTT	CASRRLSTVINEKLFF
.	TRBV27	TRBJ1-2	.	TGTGCCAGCAGTTTCTCAGGGGCCGAAGCGTATGGCTACACCTTC	CASSFSGAEAYGYTF
.	TRBV30	TRBJ1-1	.	TGTGCCTGGAGATCACAGGTGATCACTGAAGCTTTCTTT	CAWRSQVITEAFF
TRBD1	TRBV5-6	TRBJ1-2	.	TGTGCCAGCAGTTCTGCCGGGACAGGGCCCTATGGCTACACCTTC	CASSSAGTGPYGYTF
.	TRBV6-5	TRBJ1-1	.	TGTGCCACCCGGGTCAATTTGAACACTGAAGCTTTCTTT	CATRVNLNTEAFF
.	TRBV28	TRBJ1-5	.	TGTGCCAGCATCCGAGGAGTAAATAGCAATCAGCCCCAGCATTTT	CASIRGVNSNQPQHF
.	TRBV4-1	TRBJ2-7	once	TGCGCCAGCAGCCAAAATCAGGGTTACGAGCAGTACTTC	CASSQNQGYEQYF
TRBD1	TRBV30	TRBJ1-1	.	TGTGCCTGGAGTGTACAGGGGACAGCAAGTGAAGCTTTCTTT	CAWSVQGTASEAFF
.	TRBV7-9	TRBJ1-2	.	TGTGCCAGCAGCCCCGGAAAAACAGGAGATGGCTACACCTTC	CASSPGKTGDGYTF
.	TRBV5-4	TRBJ2-7	.	TGTGCCAGCAGCTTGCCATCGGGGGAGCAGTACTTC	CASSLPSGEQYF
TRBD1	TRBV2	TRBJ1-2	.	TGTGCCAGCAGATCAGGGACAGGTGTTTATGGCTACACCTTC	CASRSGTGVYGYTF